This TCR beta chain was obtained from a study of T cell responses to AZD1222 COVID-19 vaccine. Only in-frame clones appear in the TCRdb table, and some are missing; sequencing was by immunoSEQ multiplex PCR. The sample records over 100,000 clones, roughly 90% being singletons. The V gene lost 5 bases and the J gene lost 5 bases, with 12 bases spanning the gap. This CDR3 is 13 amino acids long. CDR1 and CDR2 from the germline V gene are MDHEN and SYDVKM. General study points: The donors showed a predominance of white British ancestry and of females, with possible underestimation of clonal diversity. No repertoire was sampled before or during the peak T cell response, only after it. Across the whole spike, CD4 TCRs peaked at regions 160-218 and 743-854. Spike-specific TCR breadth and depth rose after two AZD1222 doses.

A note on this clone: The antigen is unknown.

Specimen: peripheral blood, collected on day 0 of MenACWY control vaccination. The receptor's source is an adult in good health. The rearrangement links TRBV28 to TRBJ1-2; no clear D gene. The CDR3 coding sequence is TGTGCCAGCAGTCCACCCGGGCCATATGGCTACACCTTC. Translated: CASSPPGPYGYTF.